Shown below are 16 T cell receptor beta chains from a single sample sequenced in a study of T-cell reconstitution after alpha-beta-depleted transplantation in children. The TCRbeta library incorporated unique molecular identifiers. TCRdb ran MiXCR on the PCR reads and lists one entry per CDR3 protein. The sample carries 700,000 or so distinct CDR3 sequences, roughly 13% recorded once. The input for sequencing was PBMCs, taken before TCRalphabeta/CD19-depleted stem cell transplant. Every receptor here comes from a girl aged 2-10 years with congenital amegakaryocytic thrombocytopenia, due to receive a stem cell transplant.

This clonotype has only a few counts. V gene TRBV12-3 or TRBV12-4 combines with J gene TRBJ2-1; TRBD2 matches 13 bases. The CDR3 has 18 amino acids. V shed 4 bases, J shed 7 bases, and the junction held 13 bases outside the gene matches. The CDR3 DNA reads as TGTGCCAGCAGTTCGAAGCACCGGGGACTAGCGGGAAGAAATGAGCAGTTCTTC. Translated, it gives CASSSKHRGLAGRNEQFF.

This clonotype was detected many times. J is TRBJ2-5 and V is TRBV6-5; D is possibly TRBD1 or TRBD2 (5 bases each). Germline values: CDR1 MNHEY, CDR2 SVGAGI. Trimming removed 7 bases from V and 4 bases from J, with 13 bases in between. The CDR3 sequence is 13 residues long. The CDR3: CASKLTGGETQYF. CDR3 bases: TGTGCCAGCAAACTTACAGGAGGAGAGACCCAGTACTTC.

The rearrangement links TRBV28 to TRBJ2-1; weak D call: TRBD1 (6 bases). The CDR3 has 14 residues. V dropped 7 bases and J dropped 8 bases, with 18 bases sitting between them. Per germline, CDR1 MDHEN and CDR2 SYDVKM. The CDR3 is CASTGRTVGDEQFF. As DNA, the CDR3 is TGTGCCAGCACCGGGCGGACAGTCGGGGATGAGCAGTTCTTC.

This clonotype appeared a few times. The rearrangement joins TRBV5-1 to TRBJ2-6; the D is unclear. Looked up from germline, CDR1 is SGHRS and CDR2 is YFSETQ. Deletions cut 2 bases from V and 2 bases from J, with 20 bases between. The CDR3 length is 19 residues. DNA of the CDR3: TGCGCCAGCAGCTTTCCTTTCCCCGCTACCCTCACTGGGGCCAACGTCCTGACTTTC. Its protein product is CASSFPFPATLTGANVLTF.

This clonotype was recorded many times. The genes are TRBV20-1 and TRBJ1-3, with D possibly being TRBD1 (5 bases). CDR3 size: 11 residues. V dropped 7 bases and J dropped 10 bases, with 14 bases sitting between them. Germline values: CDR1 DFQATT, CDR2 SNEGSKA (reference sequence). CDR3 sequence: CSVGPVGTIYF. The CDR3 DNA reads as TGCAGTGTGGGGCCCGTAGGTACCATATATTTT.

CDR3 loop: CSVYNSGANVLTF. The CDR3 DNA reads as TGCAGCGTTTATAACTCTGGGGCCAACGTCCTGACTTTC. The chain links TRBV29-1 to TRBJ2-6; no firm D call. Between the trimmed V and J ends, which lost 5 bases and 0 bases, there was a span of 5 bases. The CDR3 covers 13 residues. Germline CDR1 SQVTM, CDR2 ANQGSEA.

This clonotype was detected a few times. The chain joins TRBV10-3 to TRBJ1-2, with D uncertain. Per germline, CDR1 ENHRY and CDR2 SYGVKD. Trimming removed 0 bases from V and 8 bases from J, with 7 bases in between. The CDR3 loop spans 12 amino acids. This chain's CDR3 is CAISESNSGYTF. Written as DNA, the CDR3 is TGTGCCATCAGTGAGTCGAACAGCGGCTACACCTTC.

There are many counts of this clonotype. J is TRBJ2-3 and V is TRBV12-3 or TRBV12-4, with TRBD2 as a possible D gene (6 bases). The CDR3 length is 14 residues. V was pared by 7 bases and J by 1 base, with 12 bases between. The CDR3: CASTFGSRTDTQYF. DNA for the CDR3: TGTGCCAGCACTTTCGGGAGCCGCACAGATACGCAGTATTTT.

This clonotype was seen more than once but under ten times. The chain links TRBV20-1 to TRBJ1-3; D is perhaps TRBD1 (5 bases). From germline, CDR1 is DFQATT and CDR2 SNEGSKA (reference sequence). The CDR3 is 14 amino acids. Trimming took off 3 bases at V and 2 bases at J, with 11 bases between the two ends. CDR3 region: CSASEPGPGNTIYF. The CDR3 bases are TGCAGTGCTAGTGAGCCGGGGCCTGGAAACACCATATATTTT.

This clonotype was found many times. CDR3 in amino acids: CSARKDSYNEQFF. CDR3 DNA: TGCAGTGCTAGGAAGGACAGTTACAATGAGCAGTTCTTC. This rearrangement joins TRBV20-1 to TRBJ2-1, with D perhaps TRBD1 (6 bases). Per germline, CDR1 DFQATT and CDR2 SNEGSKA (reference sequence). V was pared by 3 bases and J by 4 bases, with 10 bases between. The CDR3 runs 13 residues.

This clonotype was observed at least ten times. The chain employs TRBV12-3 or TRBV12-4 and TRBJ2-1, with 9 bases lining up with TRBD2. J was trimmed by 7 bases and V by 5 bases; bases with no gene match: 6. This CDR3 contains 14 residues. The CDR3 loop reads CASSSTSGFNEQFF. DNA of the CDR3: TGTGCCAGCAGTAGTACTAGCGGGTTTAATGAGCAGTTCTTC.

This clonotype was picked up a small number of times. The chain joins TRBV24-1 to TRBJ1-2; D uncertain. The CDR3 runs to 14 residues. Trimming took off 2 bases at V and 2 bases at J, with 8 bases between the two ends. In germline, CDR1 is KGHDR, CDR2 SFDVKD. The CDR3 loop reads CATSDYGLNYGYTF. CDR3 nucleotide sequence: TGTGCCACCAGTGATTATGGACTCAACTATGGCTACACCTTC.

This clonotype was seen many times. The V gene is TRBV20-1, the J gene TRBJ2-7; D gene uncertain. The V end lost 3 bases, the J end lost 0 bases, and 9 bases lay between the germline ends. The CDR3 consists of 13 residues. The germline V gene has CDR1 DFQATT and CDR2 SNEGSKA (reference sequence). This CDR3 reads CSASRWSSYEQYF. CDR3 nucleotides: TGCAGTGCTAGCCGGTGGAGCTCCTACGAGCAGTACTTC.

V and J are TRBV20-1 and TRBJ2-3; D is unclear. The germline CDR1 and CDR2 sequences are DFQATT and SNEGSKA (reference sequence). The CDR3 is made up of 15 amino acids. V lost 6 bases, J lost 0 bases, and 16 bases lay in between. The CDR3 spells CSAPISWASTDTQYF. The CDR3 DNA is TGCAGTGCCCCCATTTCCTGGGCTAGCACAGATACGCAGTATTTT.

This clonotype was picked up many times. The CDR3 protein is CSAPPQGIQETQYF. DNA of the CDR3: TGCAGCGCACCTCCTCAGGGAATCCAAGAGACCCAGTACTTC. The chain joins TRBV29-1 to TRBJ2-5, with D tentatively TRBD1 (5 bases). The CDR3 covers 14 residues. Between the trimmed V and J ends, which lost 7 bases and 1 base, there was a span of 16 bases. CDR1 SQVTM and CDR2 ANQGSEA come from the germline V gene. Complete variable domain (other parts from reference TRBV29-1 and TRBJ2-5): SAVISQKPSRDICQRGTSLTIQCQVDSQVTMMFWYRQQPGQSLTLIATANQGSEATYESGFVIDKFPISRPNLTFSTLTVSNMSPEDSSIYLCSAPPQGIQETQYFGPGTRLLVL.

The rearrangement uses TRBV5-1 and TRBJ1-1, with D perhaps matching TRBD1 (6 bases). The germline V gene has CDR1 SGHRS and CDR2 YFSETQ. The CDR3 has 14 residues. The V end was cut by 4 bases, the J end by 0 bases, with 10 bases between. The CDR3 sequence is CASSGGALNTEAFF. CDR3 DNA: TGCGCCAGCAGCGGGGGGGCCCTGAACACTGAAGCTTTCTTT.